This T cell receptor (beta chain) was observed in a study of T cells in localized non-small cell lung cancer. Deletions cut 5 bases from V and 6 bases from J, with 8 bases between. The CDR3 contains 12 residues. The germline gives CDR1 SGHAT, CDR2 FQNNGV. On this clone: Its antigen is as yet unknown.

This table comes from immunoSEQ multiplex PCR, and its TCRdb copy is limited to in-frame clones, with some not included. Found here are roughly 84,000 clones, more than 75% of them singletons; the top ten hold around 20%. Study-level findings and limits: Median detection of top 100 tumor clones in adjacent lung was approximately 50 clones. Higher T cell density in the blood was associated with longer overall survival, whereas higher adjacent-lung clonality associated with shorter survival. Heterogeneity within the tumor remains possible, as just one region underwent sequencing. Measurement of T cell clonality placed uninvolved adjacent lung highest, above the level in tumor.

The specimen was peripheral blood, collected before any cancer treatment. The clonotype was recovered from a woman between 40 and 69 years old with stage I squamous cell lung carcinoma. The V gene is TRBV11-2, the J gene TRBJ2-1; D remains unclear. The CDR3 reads CASSADRNEQFF. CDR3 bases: TGTGCCAGCAGCGCCGACCGCAATGAGCAGTTCTTC.